The present TCR beta chain was sequenced within a study of early T cells in non-severe SARS-CoV-2 infection. Overall study: The study sequenced bulk RNA from unsorted whole blood, with chains unpaired.

V dropped 3 bases and J dropped 5; count of bases not matched to a gene: 8. The CDR3 runs to 15 residues. Germline assignment: CDR1 SGDLS and CDR2 YYNGEE. General study findings and limits: There was a bias toward anti-spike CD8 responses in VDJdb matching, which missed private and CD4 specificities.

In regard to this clonotype: Its specificity is unknown.

Each cDNA molecule carried a unique molecular identifier. TCRdb re-analysed the 5' RACE reads in MiXCR, keeping a single row per CDR3 protein. The sample has around 80,000 distinct CDR3 sequences, approximately 13% seen once. V is TRBV9 and J is TRBJ2-5; 9 bases fit TRBD1. The sequence came from an adult who was a healthcare worker with PCR-confirmed SARS-CoV-2 infection or an uninfected control (not recorded which). The sample consisted of whole blood. The CDR3 DNA follows: TGTGCCAGCAGCGCAGGACAGGGGTTGGCGGAGACCCAGTACTTC. Translation gives CASSAGQGLAETQYF. Combining the CDR3 with reference TRBV9 and TRBJ2-5 gives the whole variable domain DSGVTQTPKHLITATGQRVTLRCSPRSGDLSVYWYQQSLDQGLQFLIQYYNGEERAKGNILERFSAQQFPDLHSELNLSSLELGDSALYFCASSAGQGLAETQYFGPGTRLLVL.